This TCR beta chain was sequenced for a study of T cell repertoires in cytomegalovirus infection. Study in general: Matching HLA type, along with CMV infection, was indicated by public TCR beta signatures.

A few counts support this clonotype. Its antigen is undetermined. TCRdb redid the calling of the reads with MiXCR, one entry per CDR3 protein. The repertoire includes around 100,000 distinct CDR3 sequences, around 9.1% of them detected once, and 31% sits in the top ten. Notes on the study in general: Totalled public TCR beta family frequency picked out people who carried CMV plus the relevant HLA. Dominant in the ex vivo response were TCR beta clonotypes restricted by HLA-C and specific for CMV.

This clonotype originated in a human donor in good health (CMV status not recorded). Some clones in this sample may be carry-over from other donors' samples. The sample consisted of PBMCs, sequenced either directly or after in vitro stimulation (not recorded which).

In DNA form, the CDR3 reads TGTGCCAGCAGCGAGCCCGGAGATACGCAGTATTTT. Its translation: CASSEPGDTQYF. This sequence joins TRBV28 and TRBJ2-3; unclear D gene. CDR3 length equals 12 residues. Germline V CDR1 and CDR2: MDHEN, SYDVKM. V lost 6 bases, J lost 5 bases, and 9 bases lay in between.